The T cell receptor beta chain under discussion was sequenced for a study of blood T cell repertoires in COVID-19. CDR3 length: 11 amino acids. Germline CDR1 is SNHLY and CDR2 is FYNNEI. V dropped 7 bases and J dropped 8 bases, with 9 bases sitting between them. The protocol was immunoSEQ multiplex PCR, while the TCRdb copy is restricted to in-frame clones and leaves out a portion. Of about 160,000 clones in the sample, about 85% were seen once. The receptor was isolated from a woman aged 45-65 years who had recovered from COVID-19. The chain employs TRBV2 and TRBJ2-1, with no clear D. The sequenced sample was PBMCs or T cells enriched from blood (not recorded which). As DNA, the CDR3 is TGTGCCAGCAACGTAGCCTATGAGCAGTTCTTC. Amino acid sequence: CASNVAYEQFF.